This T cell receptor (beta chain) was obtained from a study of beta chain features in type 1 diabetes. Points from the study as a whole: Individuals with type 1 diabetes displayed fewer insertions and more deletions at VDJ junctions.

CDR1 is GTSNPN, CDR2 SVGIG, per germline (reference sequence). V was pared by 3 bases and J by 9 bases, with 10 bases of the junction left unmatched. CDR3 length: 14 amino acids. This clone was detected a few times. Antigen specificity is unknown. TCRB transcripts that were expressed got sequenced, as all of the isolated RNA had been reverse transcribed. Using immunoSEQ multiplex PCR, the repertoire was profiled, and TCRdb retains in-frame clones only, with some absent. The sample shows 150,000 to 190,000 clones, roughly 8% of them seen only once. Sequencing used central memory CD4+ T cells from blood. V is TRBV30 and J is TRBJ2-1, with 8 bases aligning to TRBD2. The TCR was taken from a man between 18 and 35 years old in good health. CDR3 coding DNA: TGTGCCTGGAGGTGGGGACTAGAAGGCGGTGAGCAGTTCTTC. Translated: CAWRWGLEGGEQFF.